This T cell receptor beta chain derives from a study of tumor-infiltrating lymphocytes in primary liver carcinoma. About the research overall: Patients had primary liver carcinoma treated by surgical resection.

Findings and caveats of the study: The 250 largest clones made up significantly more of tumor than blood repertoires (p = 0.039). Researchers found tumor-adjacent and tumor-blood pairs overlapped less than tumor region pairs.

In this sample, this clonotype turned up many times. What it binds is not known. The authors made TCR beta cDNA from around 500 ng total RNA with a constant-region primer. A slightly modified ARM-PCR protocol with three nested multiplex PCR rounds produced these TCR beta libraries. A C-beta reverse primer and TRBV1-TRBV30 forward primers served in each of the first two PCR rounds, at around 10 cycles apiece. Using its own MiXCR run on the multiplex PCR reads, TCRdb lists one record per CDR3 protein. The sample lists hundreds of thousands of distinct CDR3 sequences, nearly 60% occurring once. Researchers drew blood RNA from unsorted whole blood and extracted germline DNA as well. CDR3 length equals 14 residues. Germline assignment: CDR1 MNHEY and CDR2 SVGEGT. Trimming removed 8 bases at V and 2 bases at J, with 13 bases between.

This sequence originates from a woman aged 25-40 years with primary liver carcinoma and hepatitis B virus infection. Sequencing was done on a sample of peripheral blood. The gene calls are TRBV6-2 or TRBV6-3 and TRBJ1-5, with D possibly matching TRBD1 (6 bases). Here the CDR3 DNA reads TGTGCCAGCGAATTACAGGGTGGCAATCAGCCCCAGCATTTT. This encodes CASELQGGNQPQHF.